Below are 14 T cell receptor beta chains sequenced from a single sample in a study of blood T cell repertoires in COVID-19. Some clones are missing from TCRdb's copy, which holds only in-frame ones; the method was immunoSEQ multiplex PCR. The repertoire consists of about 40,000 clones, with 85% to 90% occurring once and the leading ten covering 15% to 20%. Input material: peripheral blood. Receptors were obtained from a man between 45 and 60 years old in a cohort sampled during active COVID-19.

The genes are TRBV6-2 or TRBV6-3 and TRBJ1-1; 7 bases line up with TRBD1. CDR3 length: 17 residues. Losses at the gene ends were 2 bases for V and 10 bases for J; bases not matched to a gene: 19. The germline gives CDR1 MNHEY, CDR2 SVGEGT. The chain's CDR3 is CASSYPLGQAGWDGAFF. CDR3 DNA: TGTGCCAGCAGTTACCCGCTCGGACAGGCAGGTTGGGATGGAGCTTTCTTT.

J is TRBJ2-3 and V is TRBV29-1, with TRBD2 identical over 7 bases. This CDR3 has 14 amino acids. The V and J ends lost 3 bases and 2 bases, in that order; junction bases with no gene match: 5. Germline V gene data show CDR1 as SQVTM and CDR2 as ANQGSEA. CDR3 loop: CSVESGDYTDTQYF. The CDR3 nucleotides read TGCAGCGTTGAGAGCGGGGATTACACAGATACGCAGTATTTT.

The CDR3 reads CASSYSGEIGTEAFF. CDR3 sequence (DNA): TGTGCCAGCAGTTACTCAGGGGAAATCGGGACTGAAGCTTTCTTT. The chain recombines TRBV6-5 with TRBJ1-1; maybe TRBD1 (5 bases). The CDR3 totals 15 residues. Germline-derived CDR1 and CDR2 are MNHEY and SVGAGI. With 0 bases removed from V and 5 bases from J, the gap between germline ends came to 13 bases.

This chain uses TRBV20-1 with TRBJ1-1; D remains ambiguous. Germline V CDR1 and CDR2: DFQATT, SNEGSKA (reference sequence). CDR3 length equals 11 residues. The V and J ends lost 4 bases and 1 base respectively, with 4 bases between them. The CDR3 coding sequence is TGCAGTGCTATCTGGAACACTGAAGCTTTCTTT. It translates to CSAIWNTEAFF.

The rearrangement uses TRBV10-3 and TRBJ1-5; D unresolved. The CDR3 contains 13 residues. V lost 3 bases, J lost 4 bases, and 7 bases lay in between. CDR1 ENHRY and CDR2 SYGVKD come from the germline V gene. CDR3 nucleotide sequence: TGTGCCATCAGTGAAACTCGAAATCAGCCCCAGCATTTT. The encoded protein is CAISETRNQPQHF.

The rearrangement joins TRBV5-4 to TRBJ2-3, with D possibly matching TRBD2 (6 bases). The CDR3 has 16 residues. The germline CDR1 and CDR2 sequences are SGHNT and YYREEE (reference sequence). Trimming removed 0 bases from V and 0 bases from J, with 11 bases in between. The CDR3 DNA is TGTGCCAGCAGCTTGGGGGACTTTCCTAGCACAGATACGCAGTATTTT. Amino acids: CASSLGDFPSTDTQYF.

The V gene is TRBV3-1 (or the pseudogene TRBV3-2), the J gene TRBJ1-5, with TRBD1 matching over 11 bases. The V and J ends lost 3 bases and 8 bases, in that order; junction bases with no gene match: 9. Germline V gives CDR1 LGHDT, CDR2 YNNKEL (reference sequence). This CDR3 spans 16 amino acids. In DNA form, the CDR3 reads TGTGCCAGCAGCCAGGGACAGGGGGTTTTCAGGGAGCCCCAGCATTTT. It specifies CASSQGQGVFREPQHF.

The chain is built from TRBV9 and TRBJ2-1; TRBD2 matches 9 bases. The germline gives CDR1 SGDLS, CDR2 YYNGEE. This CDR3 spans 18 amino acids. After removal of 4 bases from V and 5 bases from J, the junction contained 16 bases not matched to a gene. CDR3 sequence (DNA): TGTGCCAGCAGCCACGTAGCGGCGGCTAGCGGGGCGAACAATGAGCAGTTCTTC. It specifies CASSHVAAASGANNEQFF.

This clone was observed a few times. The chain carries TRBV29-1 and TRBJ1-2, with D tentatively TRBD1 (5 bases). Germline-derived CDR1 and CDR2 are SQVTM and ANQGSEA. The CDR3 covers 14 residues. V lost 4 bases to trimming and J lost 4 bases, with 16 bases between them. Here the CDR3 DNA reads TGCAGCGTTGGGGCCCATGGGGGGGGCTATGGCTACACCTTC. Its protein product is CSVGAHGGGYGYTF.

V and J are TRBV30 and TRBJ1-2, with TRBD1 as a possible D gene (5 bases). CDR3 size: 14 residues. The germline CDR1 and CDR2 sequences are GTSNPN and SVGIG (reference sequence). Trimming left V 4 bases short and J 0 bases short, with 12 bases between. CDR3 sequence (DNA): TGTGCCTGGACGAAGACAGTCGCTAACTATGGCTACACCTTC. Encoded protein: CAWTKTVANYGYTF.

The V gene is TRBV21-1, the J gene TRBJ2-7; TRBD2 is the table's D call and was not checked against the DNA. TRBV21-1 is a listed pseudogene. CDR3 length: 16 residues. The CDR3: CAGGLAGVPGCPEQYV. The CDR3 region has the DNA TGTGCCGGAGGACTAGCGGGAGTTCCTGGATGCCCCGAGCAGTACGTC.

Only one count was recorded for this clone. The chain is built from TRBV11-3 and TRBJ2-7, with 13 bases fitting TRBD2. The germline CDR1 and CDR2 sequences are SGHNT and YENEEA. CDR3 length: 17 amino acids. V lost 1 base to trimming and J lost 4 bases; unmatched junction nucleotides: 7. CDR3: CASSLGTSGRPGYEQYV. The CDR3, as DNA: TGTGCCAGCAGCTTAGGGACTAGCGGGAGACCGGGTTACGAGCAGTACGTC.

The chain combines TRBV4-1 with TRBJ1-2; D is uncertain. Germline V gives CDR1 MGHRA, CDR2 YSYEKL. V was clipped by 0 bases and J by 2 bases, with 4 bases between them. This CDR3 is 13 amino acids long. Here the CDR3 DNA reads TGCGCCAGCAGCCAAGAGTTAAACTATGGCTACACCTTC. Protein product: CASSQELNYGYTF.

Of note for this clone: One end of the junction varies from germline; a read error may be responsible. The chain recombines TRBV7-7 with TRBJ2-5; 15 nucleotides agree with TRBD2. This CDR3 contains 16 residues. Germline V gene lookup returns CDR1 SSHAT and CDR2 FNYEAQ (reference sequence). The chain's CDR3 is CASSPGLAGGQETQYF. The CDR3 DNA reads as TGTGCTAGCAGCCCCGGACTAGCGGGGGGGCAAGAGACCCAGTACTTC.